Below, 25 T cell receptor beta chains from the same sample are listed, as sequenced in a study of T-cell memory formation after mild COVID-19. From the 5' RACE reads, TCRdb called clonotypes with MiXCR, one entry per CDR3 protein. Of 300,000 or so distinct CDR3 sequences in the sample, roughly 15% were seen once. The sequencing input was PBMCs or a T cell subset sorted from them (not recorded which). These receptors originate from a man aged 18 to 29 who had mild COVID-19 (a few samples of this study predate the infection). Cell type and time point are not known.

The rearrangement joins TRBV6-5 to TRBJ2-3, with D possibly TRBD2 on 5 matching bases. V lost 5 bases and J 2 bases, leaving 14 bases between the germline ends. The CDR3 has 15 residues. Germline V gives CDR1 MNHEY, CDR2 SVGAGI. This chain's CDR3 is CASSQTTPYTDTQYF. In DNA, the CDR3 is TGTGCCAGCAGTCAGACTACTCCCTACACAGATACGCAGTATTTT.

The chain recombines TRBV5-1 with TRBJ2-1, with TRBD2 as a possible D gene (5 bases). V was pared by 0 bases and J by 11 bases, with 9 bases between. Germline assignment: CDR1 SGHRS and CDR2 YFSETQ. There are 12 residues in the CDR3. The CDR3 DNA is TGCGCCAGCAGCTTGGGAGGGAAACAGCAGTTCTTC. Translating gives CASSLGGKQQFF.

The sample holds a few counts of this clonotype. V gene TRBV6-2 or TRBV6-3 combines with J gene TRBJ2-7; tentatively, D is TRBD2 (5 bases). The CDR3 totals 8 residues. Germline CDR1 and CDR2: MNHEY and SVGEGT. In DNA form, the CDR3 reads TGTGTACGGGGCGAGCAGTACGTC. This encodes CVRGEQYV.

As to this clonotype: One end of the junction is discordant with germline, which a read error may explain. The CDR3 spells CASSPGQRKVF. As DNA, the CDR3 is TGTGCCAGCAGCCCTGGACAGAGGAAGGTCTTC. The chain recombines TRBV11-2 with TRBJ2-7; D perhaps matches TRBD1 (6 bases). The CDR3 totals 11 residues. From germline, CDR1 is SGHAT and CDR2 FQNNGV. Combining the CDR3 with reference TRBV11-2 and TRBJ2-7 gives the whole variable domain EAGVAQSPRYKIIEKRQSVAFWCNPISGHATLYWYQQILGQGPKLLIQFQNNGVVDDSQLPKDRFSAERLKGVDSTLKIQPAKLEDSAVYLCASSPGQRKVFGPGTRLTVT.

In its sample, this clonotype was seen a few times. The chain links TRBV9 to TRBJ1-2; TRBD1 agrees at 7 bases. The CDR3 has 14 amino acids. In germline, CDR1 is SGDLS, CDR2 YYNGEE. Losses at the gene ends were 2 bases for V and 4 bases for J; bases not matched to a gene: 5. CDR3 nucleotides: TGTGCCAGCAGCGTCCTCGACAGGGTCTATGGCTACACCTTC. Translation gives CASSVLDRVYGYTF.

Ten or more counts support this clonotype. This chain joins TRBV4-3 and TRBJ2-5; the D is unclear. CDR1 is LGHNA and CDR2 is YSLEER in the germline V gene. The V end was cut by 0 bases, the J end by 1 base, with 3 bases between. The CDR3 extends over 13 amino acids. The CDR3 is CASSQDRQETQYF. The CDR3 DNA follows: TGCGCCAGCAGCCAAGATCGCCAAGAGACCCAGTACTTC.

This chain connects TRBV6-2 or TRBV6-3 to TRBJ2-5; no firm D call. The CDR3 runs 14 residues. Per germline, CDR1 MNHEY and CDR2 SVGEGT. Trimming shortened V by 1 base and J by 5 bases, and 11 bases separated the two germline ends. The CDR3 reads CASSYYGMTETQYF. The CDR3 DNA follows: TGTGCCAGCAGTTACTATGGGATGACGGAGACCCAGTACTTC.

V gene TRBV7-2 combines with J gene TRBJ2-3; possibly TRBD2 for D (6 bases). The CDR3 spans 13 residues. Germline V gene lookup returns CDR1 SGHTA and CDR2 FQGNSA. V dropped 5 bases and J dropped 11 bases, with 17 bases sitting between them. CDR3 nucleotide sequence: TGTGCCAGCAGCCCTCGTGGGGAGCGGGTGCAGTATTTT. Translation gives CASSPRGERVQYF.

Here the CDR3 reads CARANTVHTEAFF. CDR3 DNA: TGTGCCAGAGCAAATACAGTGCACACTGAAGCTTTCTTT. V and J are TRBV2 and TRBJ1-1; unclear D gene. The CDR3 covers 13 residues. Germline CDR1 is SNHLY and CDR2 is FYNNEI. V lost 9 bases and J lost 3, with 14 bases in between.

This chain uses TRBV6-5 with TRBJ1-2; 9 positions agree with TRBD1. The germline V gene encodes CDR1 MNHEY and CDR2 SVGAGI. The CDR3 length is 14 residues. The V gene end was trimmed by 6 bases and the J gene end by 6 bases; junction bases not matched to a gene: 8. The CDR3 loop is CASRRTGQGHGYTF. In nucleotides, the CDR3 is TGTGCCAGCAGACGAACGGGACAGGGTCATGGCTACACCTTC.

The chain uses TRBV20-1 and TRBJ2-1, with D possibly called TRBD1 or TRBD2 (6 bases each). The CDR3 has 14 residues. V lost 0 bases, J lost 9 bases, and 15 bases lay in between. Germline assignment: CDR1 DFQATT and CDR2 SNEGSKA (reference sequence). The DNA for the CDR3 is TGCAGTGCTAGAGAAGTAACGGGGGCCGGTGAGCAGTTCTTC. This translates into CSAREVTGAGEQFF.

This clonotype came up once. V gene TRBV27 combines with J gene TRBJ1-1, with 8 bases identical to TRBD1. CDR1 MNHEY and CDR2 SMNVEV come from the germline V gene (reference sequence). V lost 2 bases, J lost 0 bases, and 8 bases stayed unmatched. This CDR3 spans 17 amino acids. CDR3 in amino acids: CASSLVGQGALNTEAFF. The CDR3 DNA sequence: TGTGCCAGCAGTTTAGTCGGCCAGGGGGCCCTGAACACTGAAGCTTTCTTT.

This clonotype was observed at least ten times. The chain combines TRBV15 with TRBJ2-3; D is unresolved. The CDR3 is 14 residues long. Trimming cost V 8 bases and J 1 base, with 13 bases left between them. Germline V gives CDR1 LNHNV, CDR2 YYDKDF (reference sequence). The CDR3 DNA sequence: TGTGCCACCCGGGCCGAATGGGGCACAGATACGCAGTATTTT. Translation: CATRAEWGTDTQYF.

This clonotype came up a few times. The chain combines TRBV7-9 with TRBJ2-1, with 16 bases identical to TRBD2. The CDR3 totals 19 residues. The germline V gene has CDR1 SEHNR and CDR2 FQNEAQ (reference sequence). Trimming cost V 8 bases and J 0 bases; bases outside gene matches: 10. The CDR3 nucleotides read TGTGCCAGCCCGTCCGGGACTAGCGGGGGGGAAAGCTCCTACAATGAGCAGTTCTTC. It yields the protein CASPSGTSGGESSYNEQFF.

In its sample, this clonotype was seen a few times. The chain links TRBV7-8 to TRBJ1-3, with D tentatively TRBD1 (6 bases). V lost 2 bases and J 3 bases, leaving 17 bases between the germline ends. CDR1 SGHVS and CDR2 FQNEAQ come from the germline V gene. This CDR3 contains 17 residues. The CDR3 DNA reads as TGTGCCAGCAGCTTAAATTCGGCCTTAGGGGGTGGAAACACCATATATTTT. Residues: CASSLNSALGGGNTIYF.

This clonotype was seen more than once but under ten times. CDR3 nucleotides: TGTGCCAGCAGCTTAGGCCAGGGTTGGTACACTGAAGCTTTCTTT. It specifies CASSLGQGWYTEAFF. The gene calls are TRBV13 and TRBJ1-1; tentatively, D is TRBD1 (5 bases). V lost 0 bases to trimming and J lost 3 bases, with 11 bases between them. The CDR3 is 15 residues long. CDR1 is PRHDT, CDR2 FYEKMQ, per germline (reference sequence).

This clonotype was detected many times. The chain employs TRBV24-1 and TRBJ2-1; D possibly corresponds to TRBD2 (7 bases). Trimming shortened V by 4 bases and J by 4 bases, and 16 bases separated the two germline ends. CDR1 is KGHDR and CDR2 is SFDVKD in the germline V gene. The CDR3 extends over 16 amino acids. The CDR3 nucleotides are TGTGCCACCAGTGAGCTTGGCGGGGGCGGTTACAATGAGCAGTTCTTC. Protein: CATSELGGGGYNEQFF.

The chain uses TRBV7-2 and TRBJ2-7, with 8 bases identical to TRBD2. The CDR3 contains 15 residues. Losses at the gene ends were 9 bases for V and 3 bases for J; bases not matched to a gene: 13. Germline-derived CDR1 and CDR2 are SGHTA and FQGNSA. The CDR3 protein is CASSNGGAAYYEQYF. CDR3 nucleotide sequence: TGTGCCAGTTCGAACGGGGGGGCCGCCTACTACGAGCAGTACTTC.

In its sample, this clonotype was seen many times. V usage is TRBV4-3 and J usage is TRBJ2-7; 7 bases are a match to TRBD1. V shed 0 bases and J 6 bases; nucleotides not matched to a gene: 2. CDR3 length equals 13 residues. Germline V gene data show CDR1 as LGHNA and CDR2 as YSLEER. CDR3 nucleotide sequence: TGCGCCAGCAGCCAAGAGACAGGGACCGAGCAGTACGTC. Its protein is CASSQETGTEQYV.

The rearrangement joins TRBV5-5 to TRBJ1-2; 8 nucleotides agree with TRBD1. This CDR3 is built from 14 residues. V trimming: 3 bases; J trimming: 7 bases; junction bases outside the gene matches: 8. Germline CDR1 is SGHKS and CDR2 is YYEKEE (reference sequence). The CDR3 loop reads CASSYRGQGFGYTF. The DNA for the CDR3 is TGTGCCAGCAGCTACCGTGGACAGGGATTTGGCTACACCTTC. The full variable domain, its missing parts supplied by reference TRBV5-5 and TRBJ1-2, is DAGVTQSPTHLIKTRGQQVTLRCSPISGHKSVSWYQQVLGQGPQFIFQYYEKEERGRGNFPDRFSARQFPNYSSELNVNALLLGDSALYLCASSYRGQGFGYTFGSGTRLTVV.

Only a few counts were recorded for this clonotype. The V and J genes are TRBV6-5 and TRBJ2-1; D possibly corresponds to TRBD1 (5 bases). The CDR3 contains 14 residues. Per germline, CDR1 MNHEY and CDR2 SVGAGI. The germline V and J ends were trimmed by 2 bases and 5 bases, with 10 bases remaining between them. CDR3 residues: CASSYPTGHNEQFF. The DNA of the CDR3 is TGTGCCAGCAGTTACCCTACAGGACACAATGAGCAGTTCTTC.

This clonotype was counted ten times or more. The chain recombines TRBV6-5 with TRBJ1-2; D gene ambiguous. This CDR3 comprises 11 residues. The V end was cut by 10 bases, the J end by 2 bases, with 8 bases between. Per germline, CDR1 MNHEY and CDR2 SVGAGI. Here the CDR3 DNA reads TGTGCCACCGGACGGAACTATGGCTACACCTTC. Its translation is CATGRNYGYTF.

This chain connects TRBV9 to TRBJ2-1; no firm D call. Trimming shortened V by 0 bases and J by 4 bases, and 5 bases separated the two germline ends. Germline CDR1 and CDR2: SGDLS and YYNGEE. This CDR3 comprises 13 residues. In DNA form, the CDR3 reads TGTGCCAGCAGCGTAGACCTATACAATGAGCAGTTCTTC. Translated: CASSVDLYNEQFF. Complete variable domain (other parts from reference TRBV9 and TRBJ2-1): DSGVTQTPKHLITATGQRVTLRCSPRSGDLSVYWYQQSLDQGLQFLIQYYNGEERAKGNILERFSAQQFPDLHSELNLSSLELGDSALYFCASSVDLYNEQFFGPGTRLTVL.

In this sample, this clonotype turned up many times. V and J are TRBV7-9 and TRBJ2-4; D uncertain. CDR3 size: 11 residues. The V gene's germline CDR1 is SEHNR and CDR2 FQNEAQ (reference sequence). V was cut by 1 base and J by 7 bases, with 2 bases left in between. The CDR3 protein is CASSLGNIQYF. The CDR3 DNA reads TGTGCCAGCAGCTTAGGGAACATTCAGTACTTC.

The V and J genes are TRBV29-1 and TRBJ2-3; D not resolved. From germline, CDR1 is SQVTM and CDR2 ANQGSEA. V lost 4 bases and J lost 2, with 7 bases in between. This CDR3 region has 12 residues. The CDR3 DNA sequence: TGCAGCGTTGGAGCCTCCACAGATACGCAGTATTTT. Translated, it gives CSVGASTDTQYF.